This T cell receptor beta chain was profiled in a study of T-cell memory formation after mild COVID-19. Study conclusions and caveats: Among contracting clones, CD4+ were mainly CM/EM and CD8+ enriched in EMRA. Clones that shrank (day 15 to 85) were balanced CD4/CD8, whereas later expanders leaned CD4+. Pre-infection memory carried some responding clones, suggesting that cross-reactive memory joined. What remained unconfirmed was the SARS-CoV-2 specificity of second-wave clones peaking on day 37.

Germline CDR1 and CDR2: MDHEN and SYDVKM. V gave up 7 bases and J gave up 4 bases; unmatched junction bases: 7. CDR3 size: 13 residues. As for this clonotype: Its target is not known.

Each CDR3 protein gets one entry after TCRdb re-called the 5' RACE reads with MiXCR. The sample holds more than 250,000 distinct CDR3 sequences, 16% seen once. This TCR derives from a man aged 18 to 35 who had mild COVID-19 (a few samples of this study predate the infection). Cell type and time point are not known. The rearrangement joins TRBV28 to TRBJ2-7, with 7 positions matching TRBD1. Specimen: PBMCs or a T cell subset sorted from them (not recorded which). The CDR3: CASNSRGRYEQYF. CDR3 coding DNA: TGTGCCAGCAATTCGAGGGGGCGGTACGAGCAGTACTTC.